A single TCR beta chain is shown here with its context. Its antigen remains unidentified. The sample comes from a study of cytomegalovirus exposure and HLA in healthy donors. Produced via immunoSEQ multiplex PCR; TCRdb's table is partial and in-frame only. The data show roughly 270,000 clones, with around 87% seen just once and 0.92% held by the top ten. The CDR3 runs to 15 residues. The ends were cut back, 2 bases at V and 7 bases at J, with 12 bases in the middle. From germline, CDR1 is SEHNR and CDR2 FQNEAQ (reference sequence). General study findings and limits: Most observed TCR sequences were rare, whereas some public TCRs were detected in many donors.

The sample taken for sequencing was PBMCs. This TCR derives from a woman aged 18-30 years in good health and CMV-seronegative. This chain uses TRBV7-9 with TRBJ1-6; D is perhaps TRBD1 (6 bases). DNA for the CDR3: TGTGCCAGCAGCTTAAGGGGGGGAGGAAATTCACCCCTCCACTTT. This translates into CASSLRGGGNSPLHF.